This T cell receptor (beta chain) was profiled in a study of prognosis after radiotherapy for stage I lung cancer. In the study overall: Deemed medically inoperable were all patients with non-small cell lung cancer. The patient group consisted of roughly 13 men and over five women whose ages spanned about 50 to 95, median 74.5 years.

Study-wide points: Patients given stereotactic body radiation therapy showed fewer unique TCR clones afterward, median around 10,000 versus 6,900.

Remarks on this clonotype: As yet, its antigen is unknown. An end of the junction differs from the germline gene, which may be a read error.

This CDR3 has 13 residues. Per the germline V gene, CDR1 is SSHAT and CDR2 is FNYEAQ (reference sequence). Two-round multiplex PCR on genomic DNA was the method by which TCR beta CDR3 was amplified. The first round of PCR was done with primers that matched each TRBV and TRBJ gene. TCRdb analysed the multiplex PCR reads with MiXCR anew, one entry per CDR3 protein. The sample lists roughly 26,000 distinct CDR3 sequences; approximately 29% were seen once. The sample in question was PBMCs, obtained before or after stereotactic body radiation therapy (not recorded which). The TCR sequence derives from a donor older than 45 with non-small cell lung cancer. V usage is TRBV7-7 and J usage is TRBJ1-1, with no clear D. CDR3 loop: CASSPTVNTEAFF. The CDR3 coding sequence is TGTGCTAGCAGCCCGACTGTGAACACTGAAGCTTTCTTT.